This TCR beta chain was recorded in a study of T cells in Graves' hyperthyroidism and ophthalmopathy. Study information: Peripheral blood collection took place at initial diagnosis, before any treatment.

Study conclusions and caveats: Prediction of ophthalmopathy progression came a median roughly 6.6 months pre-onset.

Disease duration under 2 months; hyperthyroidism patients were aged 18 to 65. Diagnoses used clinical symptoms, serum thyroxine and TRAb, thyroid ultrasound and orbital computed tomography. This clonotype was counted ten times or more. Its antigen remains unknown. The investigators amplified TCR beta CDR3 regions from RNA transcripts. In the first-round RT-PCR of the TCR CDR3, the HTBI primer set was used. Each CDR3 protein gets one entry after TCRdb re-called the multiplex PCR reads with MiXCR. The sample holds some 350,000 distinct CDR3 sequences; under 20% are singletons and the top ten take approximately 4%. This CDR3 is 15 amino acids long. The V end lost 4 bases, the J end lost 4 bases, and 16 bases lay between the germline ends. Germline V gene data show CDR1 as SGHVS and CDR2 as FQNEAQ.

The sequencing sample was made of blood. The receptor was isolated from a woman aged 18-29 years with Graves' hyperthyroidism. The genes are TRBV7-8 and TRBJ1-2; D may be TRBD1 (6 bases). The CDR3 coding sequence is TGTGCCAGCAGCTCTCACAGGGAGAGGACCTATGGCTACACCTTC. It codes for CASSSHRERTYGYTF.